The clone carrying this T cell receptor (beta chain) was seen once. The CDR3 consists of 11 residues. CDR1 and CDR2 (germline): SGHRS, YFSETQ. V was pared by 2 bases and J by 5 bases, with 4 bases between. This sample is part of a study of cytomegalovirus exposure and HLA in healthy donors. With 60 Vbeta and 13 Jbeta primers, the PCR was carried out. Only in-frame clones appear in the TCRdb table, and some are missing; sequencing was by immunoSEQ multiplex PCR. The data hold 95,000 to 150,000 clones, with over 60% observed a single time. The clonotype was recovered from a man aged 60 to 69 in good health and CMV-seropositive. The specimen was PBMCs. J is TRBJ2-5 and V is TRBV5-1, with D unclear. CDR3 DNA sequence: TGCGCCAGCAGCTTCGGGGAGACCCAGTACTTC. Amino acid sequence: CASSFGETQYF.